This T cell receptor (beta chain) originates from a study of CD8+CD57+ T cells in acquired aplastic anemia. Study as a whole: Sorted CD4+ and CD8+ cells gave a mean 3.2 ug DNA, range roughly 0.18 to 30 ug.

By flow cytometry, patients selected for sequencing had shown an expansion of CD8+CD57+ cells. By the time of blood sampling, patients had still received no therapy. Regarding the study as a whole: No significant difference in CD8+ Simpson's diversity was found between patients and controls. Patients and controls turned out to have some 30 CD8+ CDR3 sequences in common.

At least ten counts were recorded for this clonotype. Its cognate antigen is unknown. Investigators profiled TCR beta VDJ and CDR3 from genomic DNA template. TCRdb reprocessed the reads via MiXCR and lists one record per CDR3 protein. The profile covers 120,000 or so distinct CDR3 sequences, with approximately 36% appearing a single time and 2% to 3% taken by the ten largest. The sequenced sample consisted of sorted CD4+, CD8+, or CD8+CD57+ T cells (not recorded which) from PBMCs. The origin of this receptor is a human donor with aplastic anemia.

The CDR3: CASSGHQSYNSPLHF. The DNA for the CDR3 is TGTGCCAGCAGCGGACACCAAAGTTATAATTCACCCCTCCACTTT. This chain joins TRBV6-2 or TRBV6-3 and TRBJ1-6; D may be TRBD1 (5 bases). The CDR3 length is 15 residues. V dropped 6 bases and J dropped 4 bases, with 13 bases sitting between them. The V gene's germline CDR1 is MNHEY and CDR2 SVGEGT.